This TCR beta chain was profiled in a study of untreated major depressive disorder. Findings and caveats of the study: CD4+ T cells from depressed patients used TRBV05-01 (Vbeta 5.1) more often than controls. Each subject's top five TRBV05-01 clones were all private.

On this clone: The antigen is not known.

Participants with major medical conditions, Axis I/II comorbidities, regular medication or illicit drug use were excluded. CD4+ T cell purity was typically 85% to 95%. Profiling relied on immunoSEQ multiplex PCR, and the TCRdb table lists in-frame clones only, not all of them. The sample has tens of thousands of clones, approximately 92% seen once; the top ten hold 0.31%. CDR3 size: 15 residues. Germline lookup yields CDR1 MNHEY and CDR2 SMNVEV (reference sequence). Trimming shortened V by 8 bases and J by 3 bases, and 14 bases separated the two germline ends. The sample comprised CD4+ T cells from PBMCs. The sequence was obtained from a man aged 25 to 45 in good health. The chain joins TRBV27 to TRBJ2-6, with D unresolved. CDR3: CASGLLPGGANVLTF. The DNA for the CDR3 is TGTGCCAGCGGTCTGTTGCCGGGTGGGGCCAACGTCCTGACTTTC.